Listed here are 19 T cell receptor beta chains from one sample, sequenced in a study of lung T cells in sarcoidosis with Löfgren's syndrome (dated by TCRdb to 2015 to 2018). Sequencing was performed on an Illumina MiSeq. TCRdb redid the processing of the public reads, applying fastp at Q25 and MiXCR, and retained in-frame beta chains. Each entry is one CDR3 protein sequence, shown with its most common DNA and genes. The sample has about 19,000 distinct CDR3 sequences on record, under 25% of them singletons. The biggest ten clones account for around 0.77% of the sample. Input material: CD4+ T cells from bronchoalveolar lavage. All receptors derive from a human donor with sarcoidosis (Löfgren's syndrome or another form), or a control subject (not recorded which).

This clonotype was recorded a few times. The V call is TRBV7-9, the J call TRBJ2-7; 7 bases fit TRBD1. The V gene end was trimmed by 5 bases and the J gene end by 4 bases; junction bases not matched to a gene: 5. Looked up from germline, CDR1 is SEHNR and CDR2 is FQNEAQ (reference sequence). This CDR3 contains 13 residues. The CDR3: CASSQTGVYEQYF. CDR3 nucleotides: TGTGCCAGCAGCCAAACAGGGGTATACGAGCAGTACTTC.

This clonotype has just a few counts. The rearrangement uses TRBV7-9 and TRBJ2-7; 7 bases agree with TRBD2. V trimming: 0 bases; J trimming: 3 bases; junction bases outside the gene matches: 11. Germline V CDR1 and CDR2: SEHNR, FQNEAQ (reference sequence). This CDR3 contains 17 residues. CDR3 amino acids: CASSLAVGSGDYYEQYF. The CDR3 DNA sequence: TGTGCCAGCAGCTTAGCCGTTGGGAGCGGGGATTACTACGAGCAGTACTTC. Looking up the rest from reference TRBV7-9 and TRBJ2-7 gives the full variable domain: DTGVSQNPRHKITKRGQNVTFRCDPISEHNRLYWYRQTLGQGPEFLTYFQNEAQLEKSRLLSDRFSAERPKGSFSTLEIQRTEQGDSAMYLCASSLAVGSGDYYEQYFGPGTRLTVT.

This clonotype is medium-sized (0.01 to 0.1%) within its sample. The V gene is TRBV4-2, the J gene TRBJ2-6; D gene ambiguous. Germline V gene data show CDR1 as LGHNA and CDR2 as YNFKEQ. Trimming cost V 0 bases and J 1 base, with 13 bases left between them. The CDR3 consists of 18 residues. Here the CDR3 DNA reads TGTGCCAGCAGCCAAGATCAAAGTGTAGGATCTGGGGCCAACGTCCTGACTTTC. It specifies CASSQDQSVGSGANVLTF.

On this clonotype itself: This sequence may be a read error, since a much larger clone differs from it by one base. Here the CDR3 reads CASSQIQTTQYF. The CDR3 bases are TGTGCCAGCAGTCAAATTCAGACTACGCAGTATTTT. The chain links TRBV28 to TRBJ2-3; D ambiguous. CDR1 is MDHEN, CDR2 SYDVKM, per germline. This CDR3 region has 12 residues. V was shortened by 5 bases and J by 8 bases, with 11 bases between the two germline ends.

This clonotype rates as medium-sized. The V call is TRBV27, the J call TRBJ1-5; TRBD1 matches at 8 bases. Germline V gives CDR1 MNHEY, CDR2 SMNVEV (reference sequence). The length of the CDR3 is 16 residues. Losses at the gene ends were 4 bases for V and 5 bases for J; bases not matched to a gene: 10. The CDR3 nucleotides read TGTGCCAGCAGTTGGAACTCCGGGACAGGCGATCAGCCCCAGCATTTT. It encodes CASSWNSGTGDQPQHF.

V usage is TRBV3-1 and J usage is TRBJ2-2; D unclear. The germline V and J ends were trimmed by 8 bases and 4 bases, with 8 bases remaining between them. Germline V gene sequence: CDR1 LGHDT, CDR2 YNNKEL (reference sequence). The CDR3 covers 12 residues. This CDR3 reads CASGVITGELFF. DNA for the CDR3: TGTGCCAGCGGAGTAATCACCGGGGAGCTGTTTTTT.

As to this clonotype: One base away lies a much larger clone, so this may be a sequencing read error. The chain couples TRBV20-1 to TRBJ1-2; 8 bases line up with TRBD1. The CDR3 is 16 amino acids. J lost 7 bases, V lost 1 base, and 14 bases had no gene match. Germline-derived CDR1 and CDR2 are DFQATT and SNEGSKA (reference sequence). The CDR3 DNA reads TGCAGTGCTAGAGCGTTAGGGACAGGTTGGGATGGTGGCTACACCTTC. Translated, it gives CSARALGTGWDGGYTF.

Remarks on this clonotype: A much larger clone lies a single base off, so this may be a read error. The CDR3 DNA sequence: TGTTCCAGCTACAAGGGAAGGGTGCAGAACACCGGGGAGCTGTTTTTT. This codes for CSSYKGRVQNTGELFF. The chain links TRBV28 to TRBJ2-2; no clear D gene. The length of the CDR3 is 16 residues. CDR1 MDHEN and CDR2 SYDVKM come from the germline V gene. The full variable domain, with the rest looked up from reference TRBV28 and TRBJ2-2, is DVKVTQSSRYLVKRTGEKVFLECVQDMDHENMFWYRQDPGLGLRLIYFSYDVKMKEKGDIPEGYSVSREKKERFSLILESASTNQTSMYLCSSYKGRVQNTGELFFGEGSRLTVL.

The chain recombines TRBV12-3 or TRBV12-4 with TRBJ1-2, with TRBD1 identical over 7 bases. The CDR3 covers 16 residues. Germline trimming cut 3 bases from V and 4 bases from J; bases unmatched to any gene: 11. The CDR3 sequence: CASSFYPGQTSYGYTF. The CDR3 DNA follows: TGTGCCAGCAGTTTTTACCCGGGACAGACGAGCTATGGCTACACCTTC.

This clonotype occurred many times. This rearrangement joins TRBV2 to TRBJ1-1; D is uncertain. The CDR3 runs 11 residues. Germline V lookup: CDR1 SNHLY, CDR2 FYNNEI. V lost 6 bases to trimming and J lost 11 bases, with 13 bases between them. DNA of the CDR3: TGTGCCAGCAGGTACAGTGGATTTGCTTTCTTT. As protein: CASRYSGFAFF.

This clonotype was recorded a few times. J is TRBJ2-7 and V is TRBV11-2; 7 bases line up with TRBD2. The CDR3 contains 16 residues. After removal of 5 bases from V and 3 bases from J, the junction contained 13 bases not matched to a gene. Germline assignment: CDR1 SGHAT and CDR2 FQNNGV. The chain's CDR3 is CASSPMGGTNYYEQYF. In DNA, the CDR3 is TGTGCCAGCAGCCCCATGGGGGGGACTAACTACTACGAGCAGTACTTC. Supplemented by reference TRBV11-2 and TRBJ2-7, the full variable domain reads EAGVAQSPRYKIIEKRQSVAFWCNPISGHATLYWYQQILGQGPKLLIQFQNNGVVDDSQLPKDRFSAERLKGVDSTLKIQPAKLEDSAVYLCASSPMGGTNYYEQYFGPGTRLTVT.

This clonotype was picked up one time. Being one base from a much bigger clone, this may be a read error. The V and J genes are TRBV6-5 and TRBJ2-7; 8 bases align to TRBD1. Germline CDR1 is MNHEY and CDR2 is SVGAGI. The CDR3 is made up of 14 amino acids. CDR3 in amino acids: CASTSQGVVYERYF. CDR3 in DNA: TGTGCCAGCACCTCACAGGGGGTGGTCTACGAGCGGTACTTC.

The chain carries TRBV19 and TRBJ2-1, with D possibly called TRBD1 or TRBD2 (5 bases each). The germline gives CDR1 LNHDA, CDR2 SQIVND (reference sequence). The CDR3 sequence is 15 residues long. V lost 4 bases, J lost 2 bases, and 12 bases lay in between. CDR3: CASSKSGTTYNEQFF. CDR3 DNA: TGTGCCAGTAGTAAATCGGGGACCACCTACAATGAGCAGTTCTTC.

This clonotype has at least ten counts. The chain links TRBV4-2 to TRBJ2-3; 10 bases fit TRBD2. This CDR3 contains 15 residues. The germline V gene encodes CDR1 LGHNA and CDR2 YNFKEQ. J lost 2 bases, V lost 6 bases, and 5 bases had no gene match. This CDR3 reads CASSRTSGNTDTQYF. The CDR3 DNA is TGTGCCAGCAGTAGGACTAGCGGAAACACAGATACGCAGTATTTT.

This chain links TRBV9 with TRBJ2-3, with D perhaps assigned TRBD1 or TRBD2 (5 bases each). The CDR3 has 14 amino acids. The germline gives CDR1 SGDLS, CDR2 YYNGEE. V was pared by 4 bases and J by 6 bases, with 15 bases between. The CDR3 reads CASSIEAGSDTQYF. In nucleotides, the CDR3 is TGTGCCAGCAGCATAGAAGCAGGGAGTGATACGCAGTATTTT.

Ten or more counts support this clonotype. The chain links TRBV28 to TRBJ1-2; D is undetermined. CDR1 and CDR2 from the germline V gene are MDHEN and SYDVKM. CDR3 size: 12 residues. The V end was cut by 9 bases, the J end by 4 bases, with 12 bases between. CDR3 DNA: TGTGCCAGTATAGGGAAAACCTATGGCTACACCTTC. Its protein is CASIGKTYGYTF.

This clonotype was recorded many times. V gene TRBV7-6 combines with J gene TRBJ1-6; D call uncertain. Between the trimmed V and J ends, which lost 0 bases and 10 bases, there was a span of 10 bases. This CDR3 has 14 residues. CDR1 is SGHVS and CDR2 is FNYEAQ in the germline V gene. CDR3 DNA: TGTGCCAGCAGCTTAGCACGGGAATGGTCACCCCTCCACTTT. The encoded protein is CASSLAREWSPLHF.

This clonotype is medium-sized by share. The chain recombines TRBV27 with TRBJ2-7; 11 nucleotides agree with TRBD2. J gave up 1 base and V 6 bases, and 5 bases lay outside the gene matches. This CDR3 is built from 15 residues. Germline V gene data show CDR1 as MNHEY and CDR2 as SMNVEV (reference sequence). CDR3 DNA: TGTGCCAGCAGAATCCGACTAGCGGGATCCTACGAGCAGTACTTC. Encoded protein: CASRIRLAGSYEQYF.

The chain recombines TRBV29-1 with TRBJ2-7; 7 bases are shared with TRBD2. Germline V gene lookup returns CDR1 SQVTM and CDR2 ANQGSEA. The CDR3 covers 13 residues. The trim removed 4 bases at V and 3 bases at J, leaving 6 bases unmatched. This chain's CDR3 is CSVVSQRDYEQYF. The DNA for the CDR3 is TGCAGCGTTGTTAGTCAGCGGGACTACGAGCAGTACTTC.